Shown below are 11 T cell receptor beta chains from a single sample sequenced in a study of blood T cell repertoires in COVID-19. Sequenced by immunoSEQ multiplex PCR; TCRdb stores in-frame clones only, minus some. The sample records 650,000 to 800,000 clones, around 90% being singletons. Sequenced sample: peripheral blood. The source is a woman between 18 and 30 years old with acute or convalescent COVID-19.

The chain carries TRBV27 and TRBJ2-2; D might be TRBD2 (6 bases). Germline-derived CDR1 and CDR2 are MNHEY and SMNVEV (reference sequence). V lost 1 base and J 6 bases, leaving 12 bases between the germline ends. The CDR3 runs 15 residues. The CDR3 nucleotides are TGTGCCAGCAGTTTATGGGGGGTTATTGCCGGGGAGCTGTTTTTT. Translated, it gives CASSLWGVIAGELFF.

This clone has more than one count but fewer than ten. The CDR3 region is CASSGDWEQFF. CDR3 nucleotides: TGTGCCAGCAGTGGGGACTGGGAGCAGTTCTTC. The J gene is TRBJ2-1, the V gene TRBV12-3 or TRBV12-4, with a weak D call TRBD2 (6 bases). The CDR3 contains 11 residues. The V end lost 5 bases, the J end lost 10 bases, and 9 bases lay between the germline ends.

The rearrangement uses TRBV12-5 and TRBJ2-7; tentatively, D is TRBD2 (6 bases). The CDR3 covers 14 residues. The germline V and J ends were trimmed by 5 bases and 0 bases, with 11 bases remaining between them. Per the germline V gene, CDR1 is LGHNT and CDR2 is FRNRAP. Here the CDR3 reads CASGLRGSSYEQYF. The CDR3 DNA reads TGTGCTAGTGGTCTCCGGGGGAGCTCCTACGAGCAGTACTTC.

The chain links TRBV6-6 to TRBJ2-2; D unresolved. This CDR3 spans 14 amino acids. Germline V CDR1 and CDR2: MNHNY, SVGAGI (reference sequence). Deletions cut 0 bases from V and 6 bases from J, with 8 bases between. CDR3 sequence (DNA): TGTGCCAGCAGTTACTCGTCCGGGTCCGGGGAGCTGTTTTTT. It encodes CASSYSSGSGELFF.

CDR3 region: CASTGLAGAYTDTQYF. In DNA, the CDR3 is TGTGCCAGCACCGGACTAGCGGGGGCGTACACAGATACGCAGTATTTT. The rearrangement links TRBV2 to TRBJ2-3; TRBD2 matches at 13 bases. V dropped 7 bases and J dropped 2; count of bases not matched to a gene: 6. The CDR3 consists of 16 residues. CDR1 is SNHLY, CDR2 FYNNEI, per germline.

The rearrangement links TRBV7-9 to TRBJ1-6; D is possibly TRBD1 (5 bases). With 2 bases removed from V and 10 bases from J, the gap between germline ends came to 12 bases. Germline V lookup: CDR1 SEHNR, CDR2 FQNEAQ (reference sequence). This CDR3 region has 14 residues. CDR3 bases: TGTGCCAGCAGCTTAACGGGGGATAGGTCACCCCTCCACTTT. The encoded protein is CASSLTGDRSPLHF.

This sequence joins TRBV6-5 and TRBJ1-1; perhaps TRBD1 as D (6 bases). The CDR3 length is 15 residues. Per the germline V gene, CDR1 is MNHEY and CDR2 is SVGAGI. The V end was cut by 4 bases, the J end by 3 bases, with 15 bases between. The CDR3 here is CASSFANRVYTEAFF. The CDR3 coding sequence is TGTGCCAGCAGTTTCGCAAACAGGGTGTACACTGAAGCTTTCTTT.

This clone was seen a few times. The gene calls are TRBV6-1 and TRBJ1-5, with D possibly being TRBD1 (6 bases). From germline, CDR1 is MNHNS and CDR2 SASEGT. The CDR3 contains 15 residues. V was trimmed by 2 bases and J by 5 bases, leaving 13 bases between them. The CDR3, as DNA: TGTGCCAGCAGTGAATTCATGGACAGTTATCAGCCCCAGCATTTT. This gives the protein CASSEFMDSYQPQHF.

The V call is TRBV11-2, the J call TRBJ2-3, with D perhaps TRBD2 (7 bases). Germline values: CDR1 SGHAT, CDR2 FQNNGV. This CDR3 contains 18 residues. Trimming cost V 4 bases and J 7 bases, with 27 bases left between them. The CDR3 region has the DNA TGTGCCAGCAGCTCCCCCCCGGGGGGCCCTCATGTGGCGAATACGCAGTATTTT. Translated: CASSSPPGGPHVANTQYF.

This clone was observed once. The V call is TRBV24-1, the J call TRBJ1-2; possible D gene TRBD1, 6 bases. Germline CDR1 is KGHDR and CDR2 is SFDVKD. V shed 4 bases and J shed 7 bases, with 15 bases lying between them. This CDR3 contains 14 residues. The CDR3, as DNA: TGTGCCACCAGTGACCGCTCAGGGGTGGCTGGCTACACCTTC. Translation: CATSDRSGVAGYTF.

The chain has TRBV19 and TRBJ2-1; TRBD2 matches 9 bases. Trimming at V came to 1 base and at J to 4 bases, leaving 2 bases not matched to a gene. This CDR3 contains 15 residues. CDR1 and CDR2 (germline): LNHDA, SQIVND (reference sequence). The CDR3 loop reads CASSIGLAGYNEQFF. The CDR3 region has the DNA TGTGCCAGTAGTATAGGGCTAGCGGGGTACAATGAGCAGTTCTTC.